Sequencing of this TCR beta chain was carried out in a study of response to subunit inactivated influenza vaccine. Study observations and caveats: That few new T cells are recruited by each seasonal influenza vaccination was the authors' suggestion.

This CDR3 is built from 13 residues. V was shortened by 4 bases and J by 3 bases, with 10 bases between the two germline ends. Germline V gene data show CDR1 as MGHDK and CDR2 as SYGVNS. This clonotype was detected ten times or more. The antigen is undetermined. One entry per CDR3 protein results from TCRdb running MiXCR on the RT-PCR reads. The sample has more than 400,000 distinct CDR3 sequences, roughly 7.6% seen once; the top ten hold around 13%. This chain connects TRBV25-1 to TRBJ2-7; the D is unclear. Sequenced here: PBMCs from blood, sampled 23 to 25 months after vaccination. The TCR sequence derives from a man between 50 and 69 years old who received an inactivated influenza vaccine. CDR3 sequence: CASSAYGDYEQYF. CDR3 nucleotides: TGTGCCAGCAGTGCGTACGGAGACTACGAGCAGTACTTC.